These 16 T cell receptor beta chains were sequenced from one sample in a study of immune cell composition in non-small cell lung cancer. Profiled with immunoSEQ multiplex PCR; TCRdb holds only in-frame clones, not every one. The data hold just over 7,500 clones, with approximately 78% observed a single time. The sample comprised lung tumor tissue. Receptors were obtained from a human donor with non-small cell lung cancer.

The J gene is TRBJ1-4, the V gene TRBV27; TRBD1 matches at 9 bases. CDR1 and CDR2 from the germline V gene are MNHEY and SMNVEV (reference sequence). Germline trimming cut 5 bases from V and 8 bases from J; bases unmatched to any gene: 0. There are 12 residues in the CDR3. The DNA of the CDR3 is TGTGCCAGCAGTACAGGGGGCGAAAAACTGTTTTTT. Protein sequence: CASSTGGEKLFF.

The chain joins TRBV5-5 to TRBJ1-3; D ambiguous. This CDR3 is 16 amino acids long. The V gene's germline CDR1 is SGHKS and CDR2 YYEKEE (reference sequence). Trimming cost V 2 bases and J 0 bases, with 12 bases left between them. CDR3 region: CASSFESEPSGNTIYF. DNA for the CDR3: TGTGCCAGCAGCTTCGAGAGTGAACCCTCTGGAAACACCATATATTTT.

The chain couples TRBV7-2 to TRBJ1-1, with D perhaps TRBD1 (6 bases). CDR1 is SGHTA, CDR2 FQGNSA, per germline. V lost 3 bases to trimming and J lost 5 bases, with 19 bases between them. The CDR3 sequence is 16 residues long. The CDR3 DNA reads as TGTGCCAGCAGCTTGGGGGGGGCGCGGGCTGTTACTGAAGCTTTCTTT. Translating gives CASSLGGARAVTEAFF.

By sample share, this clone is large (0.1 to 1%). The J gene is TRBJ1-5, the V gene TRBV28, with 8 bases lining up with TRBD1. The length of the CDR3 is 15 residues. The germline V gene encodes CDR1 MDHEN and CDR2 SYDVKM. V was clipped by 1 base and J by 6 bases; unmatched bases: 5. Here the CDR3 DNA reads TGTGCCAGCAGTTTATCTCAGGGGGCCGGTCAGCCCCAGCATTTT. Translation gives CASSLSQGAGQPQHF.

This clone has just one count. The rearrangement joins TRBV6-4 to TRBJ1-6; no firm D call. This CDR3 has 14 amino acids. The germline V and J ends were trimmed by 5 bases and 8 bases, with 13 bases remaining between them. Germline CDR1 MRHNA, CDR2 SNTAGT. In nucleotides, the CDR3 is TGTGCCAGCAGTAAAGACGGCTCGGATTCACCCCTCCACTTT. Amino acids: CASSKDGSDSPLHF.

The chain employs TRBV6-4 and TRBJ2-1, with TRBD2 as a possible D gene (7 bases). This CDR3 spans 15 amino acids. Germline V CDR1 and CDR2: MRHNA, SNTAGT. Trimming pared 6 bases from V and 7 bases from J, leaving 19 bases between. The DNA of the CDR3 is TGTGCCAGCAGCCCGGGGGGCGTCGCGAGAAATGAGCAGTTCTTC. It translates to CASSPGGVARNEQFF.

CDR3 DNA: TGTGCCAGCAGCTTGGCCGAGGGACAGGGGCCAGATACGCAGTATTTT. Its protein product is CASSLAEGQGPDTQYF. This chain joins TRBV5-6 and TRBJ2-3, with 10 bases identical to TRBD1. The CDR3 consists of 16 residues. V shed 0 bases and J 4 bases; nucleotides not matched to a gene: 5. The V gene's germline CDR1 is SGHDT and CDR2 YYEEEE.

The chain combines TRBV30 with TRBJ1-1, with D uncertain. CDR3 length: 12 amino acids. V lost 4 bases and J lost 1, with 7 bases in between. Germline CDR1 GTSNPN, CDR2 SVGIG (reference sequence). CDR3 bases: TGTGCCTGGACAATAGGGAACACTGAAGCTTTCTTT. Translating it yields CAWTIGNTEAFF.

The rearrangement joins TRBV11-3 to TRBJ2-7, with D uncertain. Germline V CDR1 and CDR2: SGHNT, YENEEA. The CDR3 has 15 amino acids. Trimming stripped 3 bases from V and 4 bases from J, with 16 bases between. The CDR3, as DNA: TGTGCCAGCAGCTTGAGGCCATCTGGAGCGTACGAGCAGTACTTC. It encodes CASSLRPSGAYEQYF.

The chain carries TRBV5-1 and TRBJ1-3; 7 nucleotides line up with TRBD1. There are 18 residues in the CDR3. Germline assignment: CDR1 SGHRS and CDR2 YFSETQ. The V segment lost 0 bases and the J segment 0 bases; nucleotides outside the gene matches: 9. The CDR3 nucleotides are TGCGCCAGCAGCTTGGGGGGACAGAGGCTCAGCTCTGGAAACACCATATATTTT. As protein: CASSLGGQRLSSGNTIYF.

The rearrangement uses TRBV4-1 and TRBJ2-7; D not certain. Germline values: CDR1 MGHRA, CDR2 YSYEKL. The CDR3 is made up of 13 amino acids. V was shortened by 3 bases and J by 6 bases, with 12 bases between the two germline ends. CDR3 sequence: CASSHAQGFEQYF. The CDR3 DNA reads as TGCGCCAGCAGCCACGCTCAAGGGTTCGAGCAGTACTTC.

The V gene is TRBV5-1, the J gene TRBJ1-1; the D gene is possibly TRBD1 (5 bases). Germline V CDR1 and CDR2: SGHRS, YFSETQ. The length of the CDR3 is 13 residues. Trimming took off 5 bases at V and 6 bases at J, with 14 bases between the two ends. CDR3 loop: CASSTPGGAEAFF. The CDR3 DNA is TGCGCCAGCAGTACACCGGGGGGGGCTGAAGCTTTCTTT.

The rearrangement joins TRBV7-2 to TRBJ1-4, with TRBD1 matching 9 bases. This CDR3 has 14 residues. The germline CDR1 and CDR2 sequences are SGHTA and FQGNSA. Trimming at V came to 5 bases and at J to 5 bases, leaving 3 bases not matched to a gene. The CDR3 protein is CASSPGQGNEKLFF. The CDR3 DNA reads as TGTGCCAGCAGCCCGGGACAGGGAAATGAAAAACTGTTTTTT.

By share, this clone ranks as medium-sized. Other DNA sequences from this sample encode an identical CDR3 as well. V usage is TRBV6-1 and J usage is TRBJ2-7; the D gene could be TRBD1 or TRBD2 (6 bases each). CDR1 MNHNS and CDR2 SASEGT come from the germline V gene. V was shortened by 2 bases and J by 2 bases, with 13 bases between the two germline ends. This CDR3 has 15 amino acids. The CDR3 nucleotides are TGTGCCAGCAGTGAACAAGACCGGGGGCCCTACGAGCAGTACTTC. Its translation: CASSEQDRGPYEQYF.

The gene calls are TRBV18 and TRBJ2-2, with 8 bases identical to TRBD1. CDR1 and CDR2 (germline): KGHSH, LQKENI. V dropped 3 bases and J dropped 1; count of bases not matched to a gene: 4. This CDR3 comprises 16 residues. CDR3 DNA sequence: TGTGCCAGCTCACCTCCAGACAGGGGGAACACCGGGGAGCTGTTTTTT. It is translated as CASSPPDRGNTGELFF.

The chain's CDR3 is CASRITDTQYF. The CDR3 DNA sequence: TGTGCCAGCAGGATCACAGATACGCAGTATTTT. The J gene is TRBJ2-3, the V gene TRBV27; D uncertain. Germline V lookup: CDR1 MNHEY, CDR2 SMNVEV (reference sequence). Deletions cut 6 bases from V and 2 bases from J, with 3 bases between. The CDR3 spans 11 residues.